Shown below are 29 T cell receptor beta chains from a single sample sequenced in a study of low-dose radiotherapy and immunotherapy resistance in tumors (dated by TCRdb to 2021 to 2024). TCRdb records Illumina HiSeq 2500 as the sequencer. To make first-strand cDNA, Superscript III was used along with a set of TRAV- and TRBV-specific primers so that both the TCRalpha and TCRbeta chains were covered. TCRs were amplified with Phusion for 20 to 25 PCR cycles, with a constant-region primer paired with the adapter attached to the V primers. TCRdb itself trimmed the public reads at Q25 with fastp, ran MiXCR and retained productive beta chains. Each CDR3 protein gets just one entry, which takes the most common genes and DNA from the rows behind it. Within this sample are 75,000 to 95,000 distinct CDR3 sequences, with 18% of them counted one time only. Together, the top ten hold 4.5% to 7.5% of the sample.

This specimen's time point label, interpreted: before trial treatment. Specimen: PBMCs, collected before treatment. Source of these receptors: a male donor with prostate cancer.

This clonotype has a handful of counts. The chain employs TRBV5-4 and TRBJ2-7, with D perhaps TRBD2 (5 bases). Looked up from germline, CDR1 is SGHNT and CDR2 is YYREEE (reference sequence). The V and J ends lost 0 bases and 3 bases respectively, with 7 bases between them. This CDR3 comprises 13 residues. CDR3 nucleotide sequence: TGTGCCAGCAGCTTGGAGCGGAACTACGAGCAGTACTTC. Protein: CASSLERNYEQYF.

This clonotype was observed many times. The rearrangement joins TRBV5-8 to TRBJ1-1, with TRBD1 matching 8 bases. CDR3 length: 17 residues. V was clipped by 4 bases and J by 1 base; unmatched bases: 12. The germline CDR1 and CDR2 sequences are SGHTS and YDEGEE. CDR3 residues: CASSLDRTGRRNTEAFF. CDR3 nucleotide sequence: TGTGCCAGCAGCCTGGATCGGACAGGGCGGAGGAACACTGAAGCTTTCTTT.

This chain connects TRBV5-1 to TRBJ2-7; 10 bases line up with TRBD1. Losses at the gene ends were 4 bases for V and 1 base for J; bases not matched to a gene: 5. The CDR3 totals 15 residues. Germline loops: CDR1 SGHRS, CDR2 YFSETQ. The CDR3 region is CASSRQGAGSYEQYF. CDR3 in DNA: TGCGCCAGCAGCCGACAGGGGGCAGGATCCTACGAGCAGTACTTC.

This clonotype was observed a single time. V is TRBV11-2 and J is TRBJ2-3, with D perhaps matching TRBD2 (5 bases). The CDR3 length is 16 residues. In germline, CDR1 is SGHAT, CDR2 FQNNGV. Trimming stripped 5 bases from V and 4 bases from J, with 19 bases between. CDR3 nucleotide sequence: TGTGCCAGCAGCCCCTTCCGGGAAGATGACTCAGATACGCAGTATTTT. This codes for CASSPFREDDSDTQYF. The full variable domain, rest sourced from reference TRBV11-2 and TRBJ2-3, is EAGVAQSPRYKIIEKRQSVAFWCNPISGHATLYWYQQILGQGPKLLIQFQNNGVVDDSQLPKDRFSAERLKGVDSTLKIQPAKLEDSAVYLCASSPFREDDSDTQYFGPGTRLTVL.

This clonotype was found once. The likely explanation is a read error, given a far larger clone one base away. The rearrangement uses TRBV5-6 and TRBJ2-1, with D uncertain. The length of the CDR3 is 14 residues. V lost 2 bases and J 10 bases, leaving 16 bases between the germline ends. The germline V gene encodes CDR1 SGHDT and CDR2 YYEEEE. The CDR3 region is CASSFLSLNYEQFF. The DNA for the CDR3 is TGTGCCAGCAGCTTCCTTTCCCTAAACTACGAGCAGTTCTTC.

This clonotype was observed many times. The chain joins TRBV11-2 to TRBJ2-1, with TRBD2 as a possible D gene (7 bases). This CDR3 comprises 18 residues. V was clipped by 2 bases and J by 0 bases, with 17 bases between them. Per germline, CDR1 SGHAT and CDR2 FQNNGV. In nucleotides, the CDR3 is TGTGCCAGCAGCTTAATAAAGGGGGGGGTTAGCTCCTACAATGAGCAGTTCTTC. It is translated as CASSLIKGGVSSYNEQFF.

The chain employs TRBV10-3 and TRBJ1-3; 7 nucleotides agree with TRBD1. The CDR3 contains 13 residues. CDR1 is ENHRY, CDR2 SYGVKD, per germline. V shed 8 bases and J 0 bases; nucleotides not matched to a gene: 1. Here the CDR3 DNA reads TGTGCCATCCGGGACAGCTCTGGAAACACCATATATTTT. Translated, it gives CAIRDSSGNTIYF.

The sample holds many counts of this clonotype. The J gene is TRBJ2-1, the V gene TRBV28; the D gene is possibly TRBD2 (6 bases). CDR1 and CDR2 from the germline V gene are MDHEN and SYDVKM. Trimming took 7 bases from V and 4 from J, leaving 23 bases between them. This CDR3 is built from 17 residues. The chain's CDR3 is CASTLWVAGLGYNEQFF. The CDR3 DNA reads TGTGCCAGCACCCTTTGGGTGGCGGGATTGGGGTACAATGAGCAGTTCTTC.

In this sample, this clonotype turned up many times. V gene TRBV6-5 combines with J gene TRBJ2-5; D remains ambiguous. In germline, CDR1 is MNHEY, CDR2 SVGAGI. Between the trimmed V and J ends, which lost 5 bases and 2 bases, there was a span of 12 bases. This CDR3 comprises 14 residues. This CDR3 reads CASSRGPKQETQYF. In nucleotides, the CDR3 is TGTGCCAGCAGTCGAGGACCGAAACAAGAGACCCAGTACTTC.

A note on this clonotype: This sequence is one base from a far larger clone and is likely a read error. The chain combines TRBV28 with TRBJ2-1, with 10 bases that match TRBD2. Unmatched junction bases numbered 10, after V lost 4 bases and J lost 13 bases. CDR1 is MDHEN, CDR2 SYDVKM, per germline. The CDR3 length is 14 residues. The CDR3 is CASSSSGRSETQFF. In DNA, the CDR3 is TGTGCCAGCAGTTCTAGCGGGAGATCAGAGACCCAGTTCTTC.

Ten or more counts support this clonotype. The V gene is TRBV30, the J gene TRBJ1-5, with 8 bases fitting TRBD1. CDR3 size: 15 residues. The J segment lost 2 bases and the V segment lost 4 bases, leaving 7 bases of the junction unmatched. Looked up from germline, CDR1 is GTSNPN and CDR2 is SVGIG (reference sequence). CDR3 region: CAWNQGAWGNQPQHF. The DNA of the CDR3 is TGTGCCTGGAACCAGGGGGCTTGGGGCAATCAGCCCCAGCATTTT.

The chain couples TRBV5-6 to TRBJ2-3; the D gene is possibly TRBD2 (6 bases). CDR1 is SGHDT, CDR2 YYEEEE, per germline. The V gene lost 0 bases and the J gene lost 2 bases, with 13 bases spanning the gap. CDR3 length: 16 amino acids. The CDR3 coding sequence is TGTGCCAGCAGCTTGGGCGGGGCTTCCTCCACAGATACGCAGTATTTT. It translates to CASSLGGASSTDTQYF.

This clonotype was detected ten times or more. The CDR3 region is CASSSSRDTYNEKLFF. DNA of the CDR3: TGTGCCAGTAGCTCCAGCCGGGACACCTATAATGAAAAACTGTTTTTT. The V and J genes are TRBV19 and TRBJ1-4, with D tentatively TRBD1 (6 bases). This CDR3 has 16 amino acids. The germline gives CDR1 LNHDA, CDR2 SQIVND (reference sequence). Trimming left V 6 bases short and J 4 bases short, with 18 bases between.

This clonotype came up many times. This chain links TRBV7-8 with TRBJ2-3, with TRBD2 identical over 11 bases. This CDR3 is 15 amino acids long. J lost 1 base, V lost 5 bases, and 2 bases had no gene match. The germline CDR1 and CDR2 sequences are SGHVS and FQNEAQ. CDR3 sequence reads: CASSELAGGTDTQYF. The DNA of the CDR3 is TGTGCCAGCAGCGAACTAGCGGGGGGCACAGATACGCAGTATTTT.

In DNA form, the CDR3 reads TGTGCCAGCAGTTACCGGACGACCCTTAGGGAGACCCAGTACTTC. Its protein is CASSYRTTLRETQYF. The chain links TRBV6-2 or TRBV6-3 to TRBJ2-5; D gene uncertain. Germline V gene sequence: CDR1 MNHEY, CDR2 SVGEGT. V dropped 2 bases and J dropped 5 bases, with 15 bases sitting between them. This CDR3 contains 15 residues.

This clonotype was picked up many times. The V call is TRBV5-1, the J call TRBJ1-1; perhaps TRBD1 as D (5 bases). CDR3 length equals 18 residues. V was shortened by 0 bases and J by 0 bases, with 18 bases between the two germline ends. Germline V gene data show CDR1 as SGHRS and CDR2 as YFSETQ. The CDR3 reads CASSLVAGAFGLNTEAFF. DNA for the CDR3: TGCGCCAGCAGCTTGGTAGCTGGGGCATTCGGTTTGAACACTGAAGCTTTCTTT.

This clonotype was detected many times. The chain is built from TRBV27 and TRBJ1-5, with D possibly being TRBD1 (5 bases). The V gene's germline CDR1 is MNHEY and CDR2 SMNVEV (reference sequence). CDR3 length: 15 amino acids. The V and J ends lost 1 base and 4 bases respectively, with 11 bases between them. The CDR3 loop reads CASSLFGARNQPQHF. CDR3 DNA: TGTGCCAGCAGTTTATTTGGGGCCAGAAATCAGCCCCAGCATTTT.

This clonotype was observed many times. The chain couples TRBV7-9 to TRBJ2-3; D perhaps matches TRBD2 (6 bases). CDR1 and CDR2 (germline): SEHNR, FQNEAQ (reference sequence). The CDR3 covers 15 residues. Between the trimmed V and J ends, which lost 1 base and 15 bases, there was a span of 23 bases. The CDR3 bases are TGTGCCAGCAGCTTAGGATCGGGGGACGCATCCCCAACATATTTT. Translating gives CASSLGSGDASPTYF.

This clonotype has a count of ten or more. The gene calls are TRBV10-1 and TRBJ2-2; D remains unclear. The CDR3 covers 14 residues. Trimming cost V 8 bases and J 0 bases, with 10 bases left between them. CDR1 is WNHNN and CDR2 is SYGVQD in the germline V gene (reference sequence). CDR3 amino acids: CASQEIPNTGELFF. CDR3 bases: TGCGCCAGCCAAGAGATTCCGAACACCGGGGAGCTGTTTTTT.

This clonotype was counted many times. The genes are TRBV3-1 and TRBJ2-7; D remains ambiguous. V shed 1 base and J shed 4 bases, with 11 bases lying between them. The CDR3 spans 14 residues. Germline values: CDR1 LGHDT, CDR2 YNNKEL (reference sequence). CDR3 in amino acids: CASSQGTPSYEQYF. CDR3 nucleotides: TGTGCCAGCAGCCAAGGGACGCCCTCTTACGAGCAGTACTTC.

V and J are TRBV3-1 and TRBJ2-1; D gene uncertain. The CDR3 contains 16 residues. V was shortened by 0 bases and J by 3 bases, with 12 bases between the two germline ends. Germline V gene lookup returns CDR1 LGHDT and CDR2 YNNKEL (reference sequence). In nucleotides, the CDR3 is TGTGCCAGCAGCCAAGAGCTTGGACGCGGCTACAATGAGCAGTTCTTC. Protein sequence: CASSQELGRGYNEQFF.

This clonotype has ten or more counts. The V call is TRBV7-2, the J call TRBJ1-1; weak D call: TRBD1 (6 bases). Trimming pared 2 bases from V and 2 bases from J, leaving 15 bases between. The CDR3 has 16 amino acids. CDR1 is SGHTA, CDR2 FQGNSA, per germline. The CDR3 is CASSLSRTAINTEAFF. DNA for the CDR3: TGTGCCAGCAGCTTAAGCCGGACAGCGATTAACACTGAAGCTTTCTTT.

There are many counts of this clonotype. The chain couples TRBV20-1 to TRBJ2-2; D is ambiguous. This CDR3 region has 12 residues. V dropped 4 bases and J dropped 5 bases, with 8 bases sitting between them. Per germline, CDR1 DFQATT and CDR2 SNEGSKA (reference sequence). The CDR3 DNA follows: TGCAGTGCTACCTTGAATACCGGGGAGCTGTTTTTT. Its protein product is CSATLNTGELFF.

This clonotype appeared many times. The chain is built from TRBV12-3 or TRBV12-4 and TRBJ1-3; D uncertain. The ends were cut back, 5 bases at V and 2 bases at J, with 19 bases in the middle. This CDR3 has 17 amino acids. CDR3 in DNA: TGTGCCAGCAGTCTCACGGCCAGGACTACGACTGGAAACACCATATATTTT. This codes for CASSLTARTTTGNTIYF.

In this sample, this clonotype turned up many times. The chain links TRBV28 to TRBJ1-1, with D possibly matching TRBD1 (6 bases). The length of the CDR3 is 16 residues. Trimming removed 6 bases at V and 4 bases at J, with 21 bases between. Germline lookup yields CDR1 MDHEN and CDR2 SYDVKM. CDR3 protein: CASSDMGYRAGTEAFF. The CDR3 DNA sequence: TGTGCCAGCAGCGATATGGGGTACAGGGCGGGCACTGAAGCTTTCTTT.

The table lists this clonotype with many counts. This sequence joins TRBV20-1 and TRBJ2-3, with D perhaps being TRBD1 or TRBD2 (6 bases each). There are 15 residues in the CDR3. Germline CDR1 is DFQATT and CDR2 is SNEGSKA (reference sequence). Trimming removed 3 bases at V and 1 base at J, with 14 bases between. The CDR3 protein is CSARGAGGRTDTQYF. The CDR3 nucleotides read TGCAGTGCTAGGGGGGCCGGGGGTCGCACAGATACGCAGTATTTT.

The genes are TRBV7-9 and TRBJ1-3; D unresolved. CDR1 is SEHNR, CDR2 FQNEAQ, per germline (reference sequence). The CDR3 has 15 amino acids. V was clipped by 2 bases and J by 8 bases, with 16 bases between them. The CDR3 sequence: CASSLRVPLADTIYF. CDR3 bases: TGTGCCAGCAGCTTACGGGTTCCTCTCGCAGACACCATATATTTT.

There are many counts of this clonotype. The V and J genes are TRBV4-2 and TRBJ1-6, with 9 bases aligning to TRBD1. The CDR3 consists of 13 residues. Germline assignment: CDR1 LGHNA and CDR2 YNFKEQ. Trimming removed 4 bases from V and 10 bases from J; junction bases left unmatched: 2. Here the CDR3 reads CASSRDRASPLHF. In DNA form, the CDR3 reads TGTGCCAGCAGCCGGGACAGGGCCTCACCCCTCCACTTT.

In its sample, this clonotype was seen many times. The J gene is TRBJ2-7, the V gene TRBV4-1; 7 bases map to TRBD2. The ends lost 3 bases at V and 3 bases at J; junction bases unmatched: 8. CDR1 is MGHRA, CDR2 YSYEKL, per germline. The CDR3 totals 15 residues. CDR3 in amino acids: CASSHGGGRGYEQYF. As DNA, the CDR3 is TGCGCCAGCAGCCACGGTGGCGGGAGAGGCTACGAGCAGTACTTC.